Following are 21 T cell receptor beta chains from one sample sequenced in a study of T cells in Graves' hyperthyroidism and ophthalmopathy. TCR beta CDR3 regions were amplified from RNA transcripts. The primer set for the first-round RT-PCR of the TCR CDR3 was HTBI. TCRdb re-called the multiplex PCR reads through MiXCR, storing one row per CDR3 protein. The repertoire holds 300,000 to 350,000 distinct CDR3 sequences, 18% seen once, with under 55% in the top ten. Specimen: blood. The receptors originated from a woman in her 50s with Graves' hyperthyroidism.

This sequence joins TRBV28 and TRBJ2-2; 7 bases agree with TRBD2. This CDR3 is 17 amino acids long. V shed 3 bases and J 4 bases; nucleotides not matched to a gene: 11. The germline gives CDR1 MDHEN, CDR2 SYDVKM. The CDR3 is CASSFHQISGTTGELFF. CDR3 DNA sequence: TGTGCCAGCAGTTTCCACCAGATCAGCGGGACCACCGGGGAGCTGTTTTTT.

The V and J genes are TRBV5-4 and TRBJ2-2; D uncertain. V lost 1 base, J lost 3 bases, and 7 bases lay in between. The germline V gene encodes CDR1 SGHNT and CDR2 YYREEE (reference sequence). This CDR3 region has 14 residues. CDR3 sequence reads: CASSLFLDTGELFF. CDR3 sequence (DNA): TGTGCCAGCAGCTTGTTCCTAGACACCGGGGAGCTGTTTTTT.

This chain connects TRBV9 to TRBJ2-3, with D possibly TRBD2 on 6 matching bases. Trimming removed 4 bases at V and 2 bases at J, with 17 bases between. CDR1 SGDLS and CDR2 YYNGEE come from the germline V gene. The CDR3 covers 16 residues. CDR3 protein: CASSFSGSDYTDTQYF. The CDR3 bases are TGTGCCAGCAGCTTCAGCGGGTCAGATTACACAGATACGCAGTATTTT.

With regard to this clonotype: A single base separates this from a much larger clone, so it may be a read error. No conserved phenylalanine or tryptophan ends this CDR3, so it is likely a read error. The chain recombines TRBV6-1 with TRBJ2-5, with TRBD2 identical over 9 bases. V lost 7 bases and J lost 4; bases outside the gene matches: 7. The CDR3 sequence is 14 residues long. In germline, CDR1 is MNHNS, CDR2 SASEGT. The CDR3 reads CASTKRRGGETQYL. CDR3 DNA sequence: TGTGCCAGCACCAAACGGCGGGGGGGAGAGACCCAGTACCTC.

Many counts were recorded for this clonotype. This chain uses TRBV6-1 with TRBJ2-7, with TRBD1 as a possible D gene (5 bases). The CDR3 runs to 12 residues. The V end was cut by 4 bases, the J end by 3 bases, with 7 bases between. In germline, CDR1 is MNHNS, CDR2 SASEGT. The CDR3 loop is CASSGDSYEQYV. CDR3 DNA: TGTGCCAGCAGTGGCGACAGCTACGAGCAGTACGTC.

This clonotype has a count of ten or more. This chain joins TRBV9 and TRBJ2-1; 8 bases map to TRBD2. From germline, CDR1 is SGDLS and CDR2 YYNGEE. This CDR3 is built from 14 residues. Trimming removed 0 bases from V and 7 bases from J; junction bases left unmatched: 3. The CDR3 region has the DNA TGTGCCAGCAGCGTAGAGGGACTAGGGAATGAGCAGTTCTTC. Translation: CASSVEGLGNEQFF.

V gene TRBV4-2 combines with J gene TRBJ2-5, with D perhaps TRBD2 (8 bases). The CDR3 sequence is 15 residues long. From germline, CDR1 is LGHNA and CDR2 YNFKEQ. The germline V and J ends were trimmed by 0 bases and 5 bases, with 13 bases remaining between them. CDR3 coding DNA: TGTGCCAGCAGCCAAGATCGGGAGGGGGCGGAGACCCAGTACTTC. It codes for CASSQDREGAETQYF.

In the case of this clonotype: Here the CDR3 omits its conserved ending phenylalanine or tryptophan, so a read error is the likely source. The chain is built from TRBV4-3 and TRBJ2-7, with TRBD2 as a possible D gene (5 bases). CDR1 is LGHNA, CDR2 YSLEER, per germline. CDR3 length equals 16 residues. Trimming cost V 4 bases and J 1 base, with 17 bases left between them. The CDR3 reads CASSRGLGASSYEQYL. Here the CDR3 DNA reads TGCGCCAGCAGCCGAGGGCTAGGTGCTAGTTCCTACGAGCAGTACCTC.

Of note for this clonotype: With a much larger clone just one base away, this may be a read error. As DNA, the CDR3 is TGTGCCAGCAGTGACCATCCGCGAGGGGAGACCCAGTACTTC. Amino acids: CASSDHPRGETQYF. The chain couples TRBV2 to TRBJ2-5, with D possibly TRBD2 on 5 matching bases. V lost 3 bases to trimming and J lost 5 bases, with 13 bases between them. CDR1 is SNHLY, CDR2 FYNNEI, per germline. The CDR3 covers 14 residues.

The table lists this clonotype with many counts. The rearrangement links TRBV12-3 or TRBV12-4 to TRBJ1-2, with a possible D match to TRBD1 (5 bases). The V end lost 1 base, the J end lost 3 bases, and 9 bases lay between the germline ends. The CDR3 sequence is 14 residues long. The DNA of the CDR3 is TGTGCCAGCAGTTTAGGGGGGAAGGACTATGGCTACACCTTC. Protein product: CASSLGGKDYGYTF.

This clonotype was observed a handful of times. The genes are TRBV7-2 and TRBJ2-7, with no clear D. The CDR3 totals 16 residues. The V gene lost 1 base and the J gene lost 3 bases, with 16 bases spanning the gap. The germline gives CDR1 SGHTA, CDR2 FQGNSA. The chain's CDR3 is CASSLDISSGFYEQYF. CDR3 DNA sequence: TGTGCCAGCAGCTTAGACATTAGTTCGGGTTTCTACGAGCAGTACTTC.

The genes are TRBV14 and TRBJ2-1; D is ambiguous. The CDR3 has 13 amino acids. V gave up 1 base and J gave up 8 bases, with 9 bases separating them. Germline CDR1 is SGHDN and CDR2 is FVKESK. The CDR3 sequence is CASSQVEDDEQFF. The CDR3 DNA reads as TGTGCCAGCAGCCAAGTTGAAGACGATGAGCAGTTCTTC.

This clonotype has ten or more counts. The chain links TRBV7-2 to TRBJ2-5; D might be TRBD1 (5 bases). The V and J ends lost 5 bases and 1 base respectively, with 29 bases between them. The CDR3 has 20 residues. Germline CDR1 reads SGHTA; CDR2 reads FQGNSA. The CDR3: CASSPNNPASYLGAQETQYF. The CDR3 coding sequence is TGTGCCAGCAGCCCTAACAATCCCGCTTCATACCTAGGGGCCCAAGAGACCCAGTACTTC.

This clonotype was found many times. The chain is built from TRBV10-2 and TRBJ1-2; D gene unclear. V lost 2 bases and J lost 5, with 12 bases in between. The CDR3 has 14 amino acids. Germline-derived CDR1 and CDR2 are WSHSY and SAAADI. The CDR3 is CASSEDVYGYGYTF. The CDR3 DNA reads TGCGCCAGCAGTGAGGACGTGTATGGGTATGGCTACACCTTC.

This clonotype was counted a few times. The rearrangement links TRBV6-1 to TRBJ1-3; 7 nucleotides agree with TRBD1. Germline V gene lookup returns CDR1 MNHNS and CDR2 SASEGT. The junction had 9 bases not matched to a gene; V was cut back by 7 bases and J by 0 bases. CDR3 length: 16 residues. The CDR3 DNA reads as TGTGCCAGCATTGAGAGGGCAGGGGGCTCTGGAAACACCATATATTTT. Its protein product is CASIERAGGSGNTIYF.

V is TRBV20-1 and J is TRBJ1-6; D unclear. The length of the CDR3 is 13 residues. Germline CDR1 DFQATT, CDR2 SNEGSKA (reference sequence). The V end lost 6 bases, the J end lost 5 bases, and 11 bases lay between the germline ends. CDR3 sequence reads: CSALGQNNSPLHF. As DNA, the CDR3 is TGCAGTGCCCTGGGCCAGAATAATTCACCCCTCCACTTT.

The sample holds many counts of this clonotype. The V and J genes are TRBV7-3 and TRBJ2-1, with TRBD2 identical over 8 bases. Trimming took 2 bases from V and 5 from J; bases not matched to a gene: 8. The CDR3 runs 16 residues. Germline CDR1 and CDR2: SGHTA and FQGTGA. CDR3: CASSLDPSGRDNEQFF. CDR3 sequence (DNA): TGTGCCAGCAGCTTAGATCCTAGCGGGCGAGACAATGAGCAGTTCTTC.

V gene TRBV20-1 combines with J gene TRBJ1-1, with unresolved D. Trimming pared 0 bases from V and 3 bases from J, leaving 11 bases between. Germline assignment: CDR1 DFQATT and CDR2 SNEGSKA (reference sequence). The CDR3 length is 14 residues. CDR3 sequence (DNA): TGCAGTGCTAGAGATCCAAAGAGATACACTGAAGCTTTCTTT. It translates to CSARDPKRYTEAFF.

This clonotype has more than one count but fewer than ten. This sequence joins TRBV4-1 and TRBJ2-7; 8 bases fit TRBD2. Germline CDR1 MGHRA, CDR2 YSYEKL. The CDR3 runs to 14 residues. Unmatched junction bases numbered 5, after V lost 5 bases and J lost 2 bases. The CDR3: CASSSTTSAYEQYV. For the CDR3, the DNA is TGCGCCAGCAGCTCAACGACTAGCGCCTACGAGCAGTACGTC.

The CDR3 spells CASSLKRTLRLSEQYF. CDR3 DNA: TGTGCCAGCAGCTTAAAAAGGACCCTTCGCTTGAGCGAGCAGTACTTC. J is TRBJ2-7 and V is TRBV7-3; D gene unclear. Germline V gene lookup returns CDR1 SGHTA and CDR2 FQGTGA. Trimming removed 1 base at V and 6 bases at J, with 19 bases between. The CDR3 is 16 residues long. Full variable domain (outside the CDR3, taken from reference TRBV7-3 and TRBJ2-7): GAGVSQTPSNKVTEKGKYVELRCDPISGHTALYWYRQSLGQGPEFLIYFQGTGAADDSGLPNDRFFAVRPEGSVSTLKIQRTERGDSAVYLCASSLKRTLRLSEQYFGPGTRLTVT.

This clonotype has more than one count but fewer than ten. This chain joins TRBV28 and TRBJ2-5; D is uncertain. Germline lookup yields CDR1 MDHEN and CDR2 SYDVKM. Trimming stripped 1 base from V and 4 bases from J, with 10 bases between. The CDR3 is 14 residues long. CDR3 nucleotides: TGTGCCAGCAGTTTATACCCTTGGGGAGAGACCCAGTACTTC. It specifies CASSLYPWGETQYF.